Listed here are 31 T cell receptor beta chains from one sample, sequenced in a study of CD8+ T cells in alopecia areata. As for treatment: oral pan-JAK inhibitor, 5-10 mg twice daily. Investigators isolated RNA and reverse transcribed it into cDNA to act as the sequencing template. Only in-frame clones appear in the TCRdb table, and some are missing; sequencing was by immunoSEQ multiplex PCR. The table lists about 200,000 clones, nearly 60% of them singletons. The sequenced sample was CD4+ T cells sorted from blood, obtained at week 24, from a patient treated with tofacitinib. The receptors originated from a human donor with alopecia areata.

In DNA form, the CDR3 reads TGTGCCAGCAGCTTAATCAGCCAGCAGGGAAACACCATATATTTT. Residues: CASSLISQQGNTIYF. The chain recombines TRBV13 with TRBJ1-3; the D is unclear. Trimming removed 2 bases at V and 4 bases at J, with 12 bases between. Germline V CDR1 and CDR2: PRHDT, FYEKMQ (reference sequence). CDR3 length: 15 residues.

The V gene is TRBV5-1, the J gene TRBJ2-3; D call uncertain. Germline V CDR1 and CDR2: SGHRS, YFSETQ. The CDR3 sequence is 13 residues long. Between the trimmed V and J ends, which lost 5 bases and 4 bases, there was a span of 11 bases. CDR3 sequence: CASSNDGSDTQYF. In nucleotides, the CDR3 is TGCGCCAGCAGTAATGACGGATCAGATACGCAGTATTTT. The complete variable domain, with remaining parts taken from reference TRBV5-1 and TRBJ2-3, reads KAGVTQTPRYLIKTRGQQVTLSCSPISGHRSVSWYQQTPGQGLQFLFEYFSETQRNKGNFPGRFSGRQFSNSRSEMNVSTLELGDSALYLCASSNDGSDTQYFGPGTRLTVL.

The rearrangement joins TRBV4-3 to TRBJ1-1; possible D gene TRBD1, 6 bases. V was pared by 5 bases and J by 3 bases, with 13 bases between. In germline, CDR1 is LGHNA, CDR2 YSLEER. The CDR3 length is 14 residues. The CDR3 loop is CASSLTGTDTEAFF. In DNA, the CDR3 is TGCGCCAGCAGCTTAACAGGGACGGACACTGAAGCTTTCTTT.

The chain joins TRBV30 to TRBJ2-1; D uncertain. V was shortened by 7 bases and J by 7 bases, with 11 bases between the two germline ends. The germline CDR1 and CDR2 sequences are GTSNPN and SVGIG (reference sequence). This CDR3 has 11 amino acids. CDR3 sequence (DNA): TGTGCCTCCTCGGTTCGGAATGAGCAGTTCTTC. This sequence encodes CASSVRNEQFF.

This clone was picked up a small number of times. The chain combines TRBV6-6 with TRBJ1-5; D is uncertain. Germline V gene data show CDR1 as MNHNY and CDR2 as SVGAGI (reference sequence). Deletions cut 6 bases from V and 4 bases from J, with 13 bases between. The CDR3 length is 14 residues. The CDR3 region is CASRARSYNQPQHF. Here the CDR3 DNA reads TGTGCCAGCAGGGCCAGGAGCTATAATCAGCCCCAGCATTTT.

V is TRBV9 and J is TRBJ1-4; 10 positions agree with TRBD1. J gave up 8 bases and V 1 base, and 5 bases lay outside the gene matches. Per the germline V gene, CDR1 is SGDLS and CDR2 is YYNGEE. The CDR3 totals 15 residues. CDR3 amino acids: CASSVRTGGYEKLFF. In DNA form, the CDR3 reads TGTGCCAGCAGCGTACGGACAGGGGGTTACGAAAAACTGTTTTTT.

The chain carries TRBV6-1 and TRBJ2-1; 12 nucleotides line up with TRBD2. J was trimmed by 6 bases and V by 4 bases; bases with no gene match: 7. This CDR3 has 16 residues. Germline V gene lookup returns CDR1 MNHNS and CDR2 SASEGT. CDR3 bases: TGTGCCAGCAGTGGTAGTAGGACTAGCGGGGCCAATGAGCAGTTCTTC. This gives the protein CASSGSRTSGANEQFF.

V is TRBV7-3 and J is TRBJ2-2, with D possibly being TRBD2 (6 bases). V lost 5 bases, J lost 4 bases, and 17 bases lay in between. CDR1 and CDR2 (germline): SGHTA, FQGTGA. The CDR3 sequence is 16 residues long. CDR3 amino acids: CASSLSGRVSTGELFF. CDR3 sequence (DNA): TGTGCCAGCAGCCTTAGCGGCAGGGTCAGCACCGGGGAGCTGTTTTTT. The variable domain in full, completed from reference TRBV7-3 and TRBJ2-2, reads GAGVSQTPSNKVTEKGKYVELRCDPISGHTALYWYRQSLGQGPEFLIYFQGTGAADDSGLPNDRFFAVRPEGSVSTLKIQRTERGDSAVYLCASSLSGRVSTGELFFGEGSRLTVL.

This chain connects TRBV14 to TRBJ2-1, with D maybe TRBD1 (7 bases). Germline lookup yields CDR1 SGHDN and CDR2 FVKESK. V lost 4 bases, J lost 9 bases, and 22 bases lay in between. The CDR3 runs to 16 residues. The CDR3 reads CASSLRRAGGISEQFF. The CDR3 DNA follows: TGTGCCAGCAGCCTAAGAAGGGCAGGGGGGATCAGTGAGCAGTTCTTC.

The CDR3 DNA follows: TGTGCCATCAGTGATAACGGGAGGGCCTCCCAACCCTCAGATACGCAGTATTTT. Amino acid sequence: CAISDNGRASQPSDTQYF. The rearrangement links TRBV10-3 to TRBJ2-3; the match to TRBD2 covers 8 bases. The CDR3 is made up of 18 amino acids. J gave up 4 bases and V 3 bases, and 15 bases lay outside the gene matches. Germline V CDR1 and CDR2: ENHRY, SYGVKD.

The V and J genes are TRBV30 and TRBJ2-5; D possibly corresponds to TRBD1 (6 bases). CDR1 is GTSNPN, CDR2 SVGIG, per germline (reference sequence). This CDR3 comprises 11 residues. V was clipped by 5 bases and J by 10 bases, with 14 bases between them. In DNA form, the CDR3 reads TGTGCCTGGGCGTCCCGGGACAACCAGTACTTC. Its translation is CAWASRDNQYF.

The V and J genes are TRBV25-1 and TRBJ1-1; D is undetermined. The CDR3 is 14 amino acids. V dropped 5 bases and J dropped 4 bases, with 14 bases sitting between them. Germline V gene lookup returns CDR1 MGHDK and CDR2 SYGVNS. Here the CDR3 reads CASSSLGRVTEAFF. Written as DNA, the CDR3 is TGTGCCAGCAGTTCCCTGGGGAGGGTCACTGAAGCTTTCTTT. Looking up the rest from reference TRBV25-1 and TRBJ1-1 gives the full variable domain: EADIYQTPRYLVIGTGKKITLECSQTMGHDKMYWYQQDPGMELHLIHYSYGVNSTEKGDLSSESTVSRIRTEHFPLTLESARPSHTSQYLCASSSLGRVTEAFFGQGTRLTVV.

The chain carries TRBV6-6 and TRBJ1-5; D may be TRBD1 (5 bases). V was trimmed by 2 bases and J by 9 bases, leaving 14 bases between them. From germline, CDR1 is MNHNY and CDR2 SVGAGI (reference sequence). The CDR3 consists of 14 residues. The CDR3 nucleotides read TGTGCCAGCAGTTACCAGCGCAGGGAGGGGCCCCAGCATTTT. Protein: CASSYQRREGPQHF.

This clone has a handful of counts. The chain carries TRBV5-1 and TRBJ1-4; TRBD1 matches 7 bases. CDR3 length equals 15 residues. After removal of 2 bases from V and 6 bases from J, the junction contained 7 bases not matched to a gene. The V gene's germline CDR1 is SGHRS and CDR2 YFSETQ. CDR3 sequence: CASSLATGLHEKLFF. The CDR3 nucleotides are TGCGCCAGCAGCTTAGCGACAGGGTTGCATGAAAAACTGTTTTTT.

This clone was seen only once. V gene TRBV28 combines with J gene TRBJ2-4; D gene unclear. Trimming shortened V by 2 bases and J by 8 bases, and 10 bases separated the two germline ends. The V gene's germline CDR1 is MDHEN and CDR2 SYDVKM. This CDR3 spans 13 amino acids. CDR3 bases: TGTGCCAGCAGTTTAATGGTCGGCTACATTCAGTACTTC. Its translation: CASSLMVGYIQYF.

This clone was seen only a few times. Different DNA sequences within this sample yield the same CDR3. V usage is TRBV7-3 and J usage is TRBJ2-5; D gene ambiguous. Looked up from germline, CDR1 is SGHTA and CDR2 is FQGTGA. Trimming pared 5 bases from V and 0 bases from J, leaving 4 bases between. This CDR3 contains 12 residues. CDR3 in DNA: TGTGCCAGCAGCCCGGACCAAGAGACCCAGTACTTC. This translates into CASSPDQETQYF. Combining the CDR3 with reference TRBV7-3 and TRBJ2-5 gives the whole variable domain GAGVSQTPSNKVTEKGKYVELRCDPISGHTALYWYRQSLGQGPEFLIYFQGTGAADDSGLPNDRFFAVRPEGSVSTLKIQRTERGDSAVYLCASSPDQETQYFGPGTRLLVL.

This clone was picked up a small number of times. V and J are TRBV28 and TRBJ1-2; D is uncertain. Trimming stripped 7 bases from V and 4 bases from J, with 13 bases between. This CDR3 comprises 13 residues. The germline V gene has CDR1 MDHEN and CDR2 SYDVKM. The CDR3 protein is CASTLNSGYGYTF. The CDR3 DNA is TGTGCCAGCACTTTGAACAGTGGCTATGGCTACACCTTC.

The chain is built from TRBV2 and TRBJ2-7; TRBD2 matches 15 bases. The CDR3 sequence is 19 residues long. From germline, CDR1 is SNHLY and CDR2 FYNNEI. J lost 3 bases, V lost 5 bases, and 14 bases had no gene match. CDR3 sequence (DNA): TGTGCCAGCAGTTCCACCCAGGGACTAGCGGGGGGAGCGCGCTACGAGCAGTACTTC. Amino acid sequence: CASSSTQGLAGGARYEQYF.

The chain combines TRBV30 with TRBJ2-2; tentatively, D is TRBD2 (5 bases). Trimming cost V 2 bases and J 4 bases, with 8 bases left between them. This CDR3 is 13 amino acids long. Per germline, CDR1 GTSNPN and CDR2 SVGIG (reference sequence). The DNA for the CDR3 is TGTGCCTGGAGTTTGCGGGTCACCGGGGAGCTGTTTTTT. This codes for CAWSLRVTGELFF.

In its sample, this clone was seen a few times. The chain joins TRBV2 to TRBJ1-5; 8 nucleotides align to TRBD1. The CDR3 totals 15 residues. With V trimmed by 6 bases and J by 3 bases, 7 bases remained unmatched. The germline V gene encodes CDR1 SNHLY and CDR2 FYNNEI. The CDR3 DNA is TGTGCCAGCAGCTCCAGGACAGGGTACAATCAGCCCCAGCATTTT. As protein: CASSSRTGYNQPQHF.

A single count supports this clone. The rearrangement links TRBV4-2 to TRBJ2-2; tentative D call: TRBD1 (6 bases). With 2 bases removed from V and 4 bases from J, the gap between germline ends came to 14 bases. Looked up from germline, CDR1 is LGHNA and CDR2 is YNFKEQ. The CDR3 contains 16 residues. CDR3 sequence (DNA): TGTGCCAGCAGCCAAAACACGGTAGGGGGCACCGGGGAGCTGTTTTTT. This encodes CASSQNTVGGTGELFF.

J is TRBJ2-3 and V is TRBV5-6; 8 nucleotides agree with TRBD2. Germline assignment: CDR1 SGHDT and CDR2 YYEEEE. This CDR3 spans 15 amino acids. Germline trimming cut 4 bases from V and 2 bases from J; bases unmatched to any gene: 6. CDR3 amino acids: CASSGGTSFTDTQYF. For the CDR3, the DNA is TGTGCCAGCAGCGGCGGGACTAGTTTCACAGATACGCAGTATTTT. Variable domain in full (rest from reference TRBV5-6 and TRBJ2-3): DAGVTQSPTHLIKTRGQQVTLRCSPKSGHDTVSWYQQALGQGPQFIFQYYEEEERQRGNFPDRFSGHQFPNYSSELNVNALLLGDSALYLCASSGGTSFTDTQYFGPGTRLTVL.

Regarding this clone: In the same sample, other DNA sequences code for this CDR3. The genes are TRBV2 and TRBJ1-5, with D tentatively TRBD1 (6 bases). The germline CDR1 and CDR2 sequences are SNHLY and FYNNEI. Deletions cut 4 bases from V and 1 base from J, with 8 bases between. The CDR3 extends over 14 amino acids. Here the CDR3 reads CASSGTASNQPQHF. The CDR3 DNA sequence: TGTGCCAGCAGTGGGACAGCAAGCAATCAGCCCCAGCATTTT.

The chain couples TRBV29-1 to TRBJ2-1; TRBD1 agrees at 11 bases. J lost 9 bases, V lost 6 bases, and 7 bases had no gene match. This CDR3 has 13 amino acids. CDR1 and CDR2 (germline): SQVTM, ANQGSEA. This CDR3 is CSVKGQGVGEQFF. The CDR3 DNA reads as TGCAGCGTCAAGGGACAGGGGGTTGGTGAGCAGTTCTTC.

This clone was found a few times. CDR3 in amino acids: CSVDARPRTGGYGYTF. For the CDR3, the DNA is TGCAGCGTTGACGCTCGACCCCGGACAGGCGGGTATGGCTACACCTTC. The chain is built from TRBV29-1 and TRBJ1-2; 7 bases line up with TRBD1. After removal of 3 bases from V and 5 bases from J, the junction contained 15 bases not matched to a gene. CDR3 length: 16 residues. CDR1 is SQVTM and CDR2 is ANQGSEA in the germline V gene.

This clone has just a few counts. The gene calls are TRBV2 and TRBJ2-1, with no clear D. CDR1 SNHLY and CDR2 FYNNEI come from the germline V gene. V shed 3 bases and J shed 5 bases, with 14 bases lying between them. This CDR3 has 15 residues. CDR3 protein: CASSEVLAKDNEQFF. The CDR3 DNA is TGTGCCAGCAGTGAGGTCCTCGCCAAAGACAATGAGCAGTTCTTC.

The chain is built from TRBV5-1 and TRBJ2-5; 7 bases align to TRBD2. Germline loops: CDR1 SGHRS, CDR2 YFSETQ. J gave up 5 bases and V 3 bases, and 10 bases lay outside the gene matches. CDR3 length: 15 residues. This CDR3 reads CASSSQGGDGETQYF. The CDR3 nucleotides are TGCGCCAGCAGCTCCCAGGGAGGGGACGGGGAGACCCAGTACTTC.

In DNA, the CDR3 is TGCGCCAGCAGCCAATGGAAGGTAATGGGCAGCCGCGTCGCCTACGAGCAGTACTTC. Translated: CASSQWKVMGSRVAYEQYF. This chain uses TRBV4-1 with TRBJ2-7; D call uncertain. This CDR3 has 19 residues. Between the trimmed V and J ends, which lost 2 bases and 2 bases, there was a span of 25 bases. CDR1 and CDR2 from the germline V gene are MGHRA and YSYEKL.

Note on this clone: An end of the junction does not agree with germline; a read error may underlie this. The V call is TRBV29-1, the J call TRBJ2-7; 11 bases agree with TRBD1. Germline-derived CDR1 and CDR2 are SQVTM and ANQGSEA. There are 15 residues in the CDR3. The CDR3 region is CSVEDSGTGGGEQYF. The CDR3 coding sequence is TGCAGCGTCGAAGACTCCGGGACAGGGGGTGGAGAGCAGTACTTC.

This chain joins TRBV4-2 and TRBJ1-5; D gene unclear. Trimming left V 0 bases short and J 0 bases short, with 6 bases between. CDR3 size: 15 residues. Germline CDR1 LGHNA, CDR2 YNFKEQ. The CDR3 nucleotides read TGTGCCAGCAGCCAAGAAGGCCTTAGCAATCAGCCCCAGCATTTT. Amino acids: CASSQEGLSNQPQHF.

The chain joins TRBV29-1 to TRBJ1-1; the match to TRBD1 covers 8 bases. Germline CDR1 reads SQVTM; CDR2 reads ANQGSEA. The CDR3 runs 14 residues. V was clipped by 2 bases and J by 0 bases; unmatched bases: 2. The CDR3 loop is CSVEQGAMNTEAFF. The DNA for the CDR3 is TGCAGCGTTGAACAGGGGGCGATGAACACTGAAGCTTTCTTT.